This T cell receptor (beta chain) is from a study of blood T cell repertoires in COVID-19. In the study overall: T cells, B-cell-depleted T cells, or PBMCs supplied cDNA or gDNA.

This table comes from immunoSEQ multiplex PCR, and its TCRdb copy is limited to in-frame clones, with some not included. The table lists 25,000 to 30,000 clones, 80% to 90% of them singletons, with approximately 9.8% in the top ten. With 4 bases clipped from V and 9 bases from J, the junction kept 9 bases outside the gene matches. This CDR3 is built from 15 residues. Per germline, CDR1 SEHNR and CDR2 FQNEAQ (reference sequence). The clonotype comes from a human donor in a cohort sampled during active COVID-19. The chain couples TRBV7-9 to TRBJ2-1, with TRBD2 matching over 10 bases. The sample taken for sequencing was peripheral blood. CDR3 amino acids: CASSSTAGGPPEQFF. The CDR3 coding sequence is TGTGCCAGCAGCTCTACAGCGGGGGGGCCCCCTGAGCAGTTCTTC.